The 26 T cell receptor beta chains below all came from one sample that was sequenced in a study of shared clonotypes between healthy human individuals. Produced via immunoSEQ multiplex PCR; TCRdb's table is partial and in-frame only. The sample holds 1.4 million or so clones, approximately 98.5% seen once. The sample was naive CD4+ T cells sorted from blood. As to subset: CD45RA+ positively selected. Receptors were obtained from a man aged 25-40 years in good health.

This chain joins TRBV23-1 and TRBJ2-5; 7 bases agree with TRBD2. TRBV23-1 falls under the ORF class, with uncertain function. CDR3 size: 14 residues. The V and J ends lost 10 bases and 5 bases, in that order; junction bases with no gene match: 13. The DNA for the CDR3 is TGCGCCACCACAGTCAGCGGGGTCATGGAGACCCAGTACTTC. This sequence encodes CATTVSGVMETQYF.

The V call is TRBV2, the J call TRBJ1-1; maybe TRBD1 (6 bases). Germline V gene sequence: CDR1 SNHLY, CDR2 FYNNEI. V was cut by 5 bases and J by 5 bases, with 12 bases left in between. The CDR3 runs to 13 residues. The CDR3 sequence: CASSYGGGTEAFF. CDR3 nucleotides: TGTGCCAGCAGTTACGGAGGGGGGACTGAAGCTTTCTTT.

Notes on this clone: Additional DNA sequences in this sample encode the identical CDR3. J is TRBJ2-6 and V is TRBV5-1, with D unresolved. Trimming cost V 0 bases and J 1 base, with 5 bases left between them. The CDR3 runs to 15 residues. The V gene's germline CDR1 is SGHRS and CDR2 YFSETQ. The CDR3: CASSLVGSGANVLTF. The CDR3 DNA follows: TGCGCCAGCAGCTTGGTCGGGTCTGGGGCCAACGTCCTGACTTTC.

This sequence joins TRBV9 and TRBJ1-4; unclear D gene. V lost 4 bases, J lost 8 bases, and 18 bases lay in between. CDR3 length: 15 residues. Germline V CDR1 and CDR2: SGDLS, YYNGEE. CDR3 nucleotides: TGTGCCAGCAGCACCTTCGGAGGAAGGGAAGAAAAACTGTTTTTT. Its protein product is CASSTFGGREEKLFF. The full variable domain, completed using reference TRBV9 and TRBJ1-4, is DSGVTQTPKHLITATGQRVTLRCSPRSGDLSVYWYQQSLDQGLQFLIQYYNGEERAKGNILERFSAQQFPDLHSELNLSSLELGDSALYFCASSTFGGREEKLFFGSGTQLSVL.

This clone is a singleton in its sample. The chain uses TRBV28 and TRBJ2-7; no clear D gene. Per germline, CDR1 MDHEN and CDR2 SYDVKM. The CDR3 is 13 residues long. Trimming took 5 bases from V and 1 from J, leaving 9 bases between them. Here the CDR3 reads CASSPLTSYEQYF. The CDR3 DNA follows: TGTGCCAGCAGTCCCCTAACGTCCTACGAGCAGTACTTC.

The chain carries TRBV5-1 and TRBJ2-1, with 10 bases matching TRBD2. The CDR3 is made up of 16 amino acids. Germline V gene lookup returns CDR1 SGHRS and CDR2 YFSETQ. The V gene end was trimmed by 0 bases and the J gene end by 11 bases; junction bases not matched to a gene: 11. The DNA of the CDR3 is TGCGCCAGCAGCTTGGCCCTGGCTAGCGGGAGCGAGCAGCAGTTCTTC. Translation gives CASSLALASGSEQQFF.

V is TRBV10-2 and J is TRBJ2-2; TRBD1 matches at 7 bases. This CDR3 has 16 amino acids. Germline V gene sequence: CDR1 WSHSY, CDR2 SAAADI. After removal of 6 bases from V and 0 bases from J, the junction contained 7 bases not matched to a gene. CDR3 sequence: CASSPRDSSNTGELFF. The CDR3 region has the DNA TGCGCCAGCAGCCCCCGGGACAGTTCGAACACCGGGGAGCTGTTTTTT.

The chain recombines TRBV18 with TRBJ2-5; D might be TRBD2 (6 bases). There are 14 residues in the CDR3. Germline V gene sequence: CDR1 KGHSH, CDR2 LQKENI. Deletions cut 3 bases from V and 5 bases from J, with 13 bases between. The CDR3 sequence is CASSPRGGWETQYF. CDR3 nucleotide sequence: TGTGCCAGCTCACCGCGAGGAGGGTGGGAGACCCAGTACTTC.

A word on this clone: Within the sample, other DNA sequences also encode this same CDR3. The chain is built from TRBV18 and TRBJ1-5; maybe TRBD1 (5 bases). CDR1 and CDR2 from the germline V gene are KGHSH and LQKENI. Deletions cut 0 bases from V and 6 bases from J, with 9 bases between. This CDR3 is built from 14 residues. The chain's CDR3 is CASSPPGGGQPQHF. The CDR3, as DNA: TGTGCCAGCTCACCACCGGGGGGGGGTCAGCCCCAGCATTTT.

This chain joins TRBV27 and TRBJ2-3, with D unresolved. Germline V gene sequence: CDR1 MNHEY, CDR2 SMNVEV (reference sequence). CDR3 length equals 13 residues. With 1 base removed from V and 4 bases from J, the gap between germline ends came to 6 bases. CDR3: CASSLFFADTQYF. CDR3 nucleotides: TGTGCCAGCAGTTTATTTTTTGCAGATACGCAGTATTTT.

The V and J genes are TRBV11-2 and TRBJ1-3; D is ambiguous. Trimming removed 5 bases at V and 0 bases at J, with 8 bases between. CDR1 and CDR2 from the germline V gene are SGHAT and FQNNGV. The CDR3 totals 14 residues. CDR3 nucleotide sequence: TGTGCCAGCAGCCATTTGCGCTCTGGAAACACCATATATTTT. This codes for CASSHLRSGNTIYF.

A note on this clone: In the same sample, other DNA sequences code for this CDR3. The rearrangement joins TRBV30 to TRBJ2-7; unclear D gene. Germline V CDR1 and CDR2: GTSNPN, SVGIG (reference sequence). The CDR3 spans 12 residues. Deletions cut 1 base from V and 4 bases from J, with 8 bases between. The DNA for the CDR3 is TGTGCCTGGAGTGGAGGACCTTACGAGCAGTACTTC. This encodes CAWSGGPYEQYF.

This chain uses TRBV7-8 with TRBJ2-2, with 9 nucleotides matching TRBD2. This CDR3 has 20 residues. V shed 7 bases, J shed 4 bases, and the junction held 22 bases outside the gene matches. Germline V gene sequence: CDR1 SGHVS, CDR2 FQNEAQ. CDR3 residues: CASIPKPPYWREGRTGELFF. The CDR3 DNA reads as TGTGCCAGCATCCCCAAACCTCCATATTGGCGGGAGGGCCGCACCGGGGAGCTGTTTTTT. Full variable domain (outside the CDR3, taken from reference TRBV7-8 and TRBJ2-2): GAGVSQSPRYKVAKRGQDVALRCDPISGHVSLFWYQQALGQGPEFLTYFQNEAQLDKSGLPSDRFFAERPEGSVSTLKIQRTQQEDSAVYLCASIPKPPYWREGRTGELFFGEGSRLTVL.

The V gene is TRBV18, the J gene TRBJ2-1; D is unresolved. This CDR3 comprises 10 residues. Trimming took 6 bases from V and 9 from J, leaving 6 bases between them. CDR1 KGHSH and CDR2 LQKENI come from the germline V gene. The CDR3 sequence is CASSIAEQFF. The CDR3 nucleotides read TGTGCCAGCTCCATTGCTGAGCAGTTCTTC. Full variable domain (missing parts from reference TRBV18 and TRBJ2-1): NAGVMQNPRHLVRRRGQEARLRCSPMKGHSHVYWYRQLPEEGLKFMVYLQKENIIDESGMPKERFSAEFPKEGPSILRIQQVVRGDSAAYFCASSIAEQFFGPGTRLTVL.

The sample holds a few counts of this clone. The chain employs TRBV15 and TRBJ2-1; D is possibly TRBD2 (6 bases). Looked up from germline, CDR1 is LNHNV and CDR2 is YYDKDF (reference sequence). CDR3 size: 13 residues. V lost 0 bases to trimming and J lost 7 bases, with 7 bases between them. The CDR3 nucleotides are TGTGCCACCAGCAGAGATGGAGGGAATGAGCAGTTCTTC. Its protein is CATSRDGGNEQFF.

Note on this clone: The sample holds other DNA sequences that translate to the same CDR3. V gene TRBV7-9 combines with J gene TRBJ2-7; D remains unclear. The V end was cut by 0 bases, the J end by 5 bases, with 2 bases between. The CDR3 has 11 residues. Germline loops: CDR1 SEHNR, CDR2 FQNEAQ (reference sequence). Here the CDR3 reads CASSLAHEQYF. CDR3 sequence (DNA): TGTGCCAGCAGCTTAGCCCACGAGCAGTACTTC.

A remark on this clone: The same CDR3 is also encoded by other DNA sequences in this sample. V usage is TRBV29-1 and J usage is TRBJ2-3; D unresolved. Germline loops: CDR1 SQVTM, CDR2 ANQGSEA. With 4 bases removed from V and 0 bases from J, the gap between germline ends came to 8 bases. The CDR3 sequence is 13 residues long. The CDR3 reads CSVGLSSTDTQYF. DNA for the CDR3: TGCAGCGTTGGCCTGTCTAGCACAGATACGCAGTATTTT.

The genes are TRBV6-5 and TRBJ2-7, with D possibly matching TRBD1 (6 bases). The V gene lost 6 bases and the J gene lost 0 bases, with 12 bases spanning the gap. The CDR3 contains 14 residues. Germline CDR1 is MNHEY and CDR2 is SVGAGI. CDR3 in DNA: TGTGCCAGCAGCCCACAGGACAGCTCCTACGAGCAGTACTTC. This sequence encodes CASSPQDSSYEQYF.

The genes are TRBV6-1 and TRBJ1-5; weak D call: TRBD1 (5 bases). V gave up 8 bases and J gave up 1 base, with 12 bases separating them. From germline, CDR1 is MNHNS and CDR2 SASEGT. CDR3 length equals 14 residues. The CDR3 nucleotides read TGTGCCAGCTGTCGGGCAGGGAGCAATCAGCCCCAGCATTTT. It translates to CASCRAGSNQPQHF.

CDR3 sequence: CSVRGASTDTQYF. As DNA, the CDR3 is TGCAGCGTTCGGGGGGCTAGCACAGATACGCAGTATTTT. This sequence joins TRBV29-1 and TRBJ2-3; tentatively, D is TRBD2 (7 bases). Germline CDR1 is SQVTM and CDR2 is ANQGSEA. V lost 5 bases to trimming and J lost 0 bases, with 9 bases between them. The CDR3 is 13 residues long.

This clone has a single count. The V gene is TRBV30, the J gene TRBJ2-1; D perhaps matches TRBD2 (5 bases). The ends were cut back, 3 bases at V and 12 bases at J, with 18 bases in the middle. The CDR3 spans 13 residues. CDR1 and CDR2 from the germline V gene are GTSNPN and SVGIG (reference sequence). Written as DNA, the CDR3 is TGTGCCTGGAGGGCTGGGAGTTTGTTAATGCAGTTCTTC. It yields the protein CAWRAGSLLMQFF.

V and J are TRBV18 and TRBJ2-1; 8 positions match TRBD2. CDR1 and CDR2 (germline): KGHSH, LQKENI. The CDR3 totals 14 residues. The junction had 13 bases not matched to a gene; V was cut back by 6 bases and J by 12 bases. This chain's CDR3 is CASSPAPPAGGQFF. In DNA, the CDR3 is TGTGCCAGCTCCCCCGCCCCCCCGGCGGGAGGGCAGTTCTTC. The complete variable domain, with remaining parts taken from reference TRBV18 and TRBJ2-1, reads NAGVMQNPRHLVRRRGQEARLRCSPMKGHSHVYWYRQLPEEGLKFMVYLQKENIIDESGMPKERFSAEFPKEGPSILRIQQVVRGDSAAYFCASSPAPPAGGQFFGPGTRLTVL.

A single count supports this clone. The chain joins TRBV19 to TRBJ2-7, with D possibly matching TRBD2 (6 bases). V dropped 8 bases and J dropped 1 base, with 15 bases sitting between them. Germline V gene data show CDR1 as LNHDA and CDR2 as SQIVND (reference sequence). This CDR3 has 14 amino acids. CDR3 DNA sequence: TGTGCCAGTCGCCCTCAGGGAGGATCCTACGAGCAGTACTTC. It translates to CASRPQGGSYEQYF. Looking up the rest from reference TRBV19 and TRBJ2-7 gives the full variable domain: DGGITQSPKYLFRKEGQNVTLSCEQNLNHDAMYWYRQDPGQGLRLIYYSQIVNDFQKGDIAEGYSVSREKKESFPLTVTSAQKNPTAFYLCASRPQGGSYEQYFGPGTRLTVT.

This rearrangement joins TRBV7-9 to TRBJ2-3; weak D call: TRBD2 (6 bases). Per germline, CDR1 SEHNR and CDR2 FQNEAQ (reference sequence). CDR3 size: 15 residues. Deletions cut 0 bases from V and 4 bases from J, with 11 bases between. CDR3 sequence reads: CASSLAGGMADTQYF. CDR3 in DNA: TGTGCCAGCAGCTTAGCTGGGGGGATGGCAGATACGCAGTATTTT.

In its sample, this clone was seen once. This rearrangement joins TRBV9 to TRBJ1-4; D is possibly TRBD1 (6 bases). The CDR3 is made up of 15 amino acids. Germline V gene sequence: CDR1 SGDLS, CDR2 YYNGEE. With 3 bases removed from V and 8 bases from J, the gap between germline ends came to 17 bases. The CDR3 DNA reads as TGTGCCAGCAGCGGTGGAACAGGGTTTGGAGAAAAACTGTTTTTT. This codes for CASSGGTGFGEKLFF.

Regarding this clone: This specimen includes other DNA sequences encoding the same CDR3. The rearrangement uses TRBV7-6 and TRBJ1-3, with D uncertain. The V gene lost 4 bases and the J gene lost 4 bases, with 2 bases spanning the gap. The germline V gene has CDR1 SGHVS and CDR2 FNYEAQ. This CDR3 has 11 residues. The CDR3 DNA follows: TGTGCCAGCAGCTCCGGAAACACCATATATTTT. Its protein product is CASSSGNTIYF.